The clone carrying this T cell receptor beta chain was recorded at least ten times. Its antigen remains unknown. This entry comes from a study of Graves' ophthalmopathy and Graves' hyperthyroidism. For the study at large: Stable hyperthyroidism denotes an absence of ophthalmopathy throughout 18 months of follow-up.

Clinicians made diagnoses from clinical symptoms, serum thyroxine, TRAb, thyroid ultrasound and orbital computed tomography. Amplification from RNA transcripts yielded the TCR beta CDR3 regions. The first-round RT-PCR employed HTBI primers together with the Qiagen OneStep RT-PCR kit. A multiplex PCR was then performed as the second round. Each CDR3 protein is one row after TCRdb ran MiXCR on the multiplex PCR reads. The table lists about 1.2 million distinct CDR3 sequences, 35% to 45% of them singletons, with 11% in the top ten. V shed 6 bases and J 2 bases; nucleotides not matched to a gene: 11. This CDR3 comprises 16 residues. Germline V gives CDR1 SNHLY, CDR2 FYNNEI. General study findings and limits: Ophthalmopathy progression was predicted with roughly 68% sensitivity and approximately 79% specificity. A 13-signature model separated ophthalmopathy from stable hyperthyroidism, about 88% sensitivity, 80% to 83% specificity.

Source material: peripheral blood or thyroid tissue (not recorded which). The genes are TRBV2 and TRBJ2-7; 9 bases fit TRBD1. The clonotype originates from an adult man with Graves' hyperthyroidism. CDR3: CASRKEGGQGTYEQYF. As DNA, the CDR3 is TGTGCCAGCAGGAAAGAGGGGGGACAGGGAACCTACGAGCAGTACTTC.